The 9 T cell receptor beta chains presented below share a single source sample, sequenced in a study of T cells in tumors after PD-1 blockade. Assay used: immunoSEQ multiplex PCR; TCRdb lists only in-frame clones, some missing. Of around 50,000 clones listed, roughly 84% were seen once; the top ten hold 8% to 9.5%. This material consisted of PBMCs, taken before anti-PD-1 therapy. The receptors were gathered from a human donor with advanced basal cell or squamous cell carcinoma (not recorded which).

This clone was observed a handful of times. The chain has TRBV18 and TRBJ2-7; D might be TRBD2 (7 bases). CDR3 length: 15 residues. V was trimmed by 0 bases and J by 4 bases, leaving 13 bases between them. From germline, CDR1 is KGHSH and CDR2 LQKENI. The CDR3 DNA is TGTGCCAGCTCACCACCAGGGGGGGCGTTTTACGAGCAGTACTTC. It specifies CASSPPGGAFYEQYF.

The chain links TRBV6-5 to TRBJ2-3; D gene ambiguous. V gave up 4 bases and J gave up 8 bases, with 7 bases separating them. CDR1 and CDR2 from the germline V gene are MNHEY and SVGAGI. The CDR3 runs 11 residues. CDR3: CASSSSSTQYF. The CDR3 DNA sequence: TGTGCCAGCAGTTCGTCTAGTACGCAGTATTTT.

V gene TRBV4-1 combines with J gene TRBJ2-7; D call uncertain. Trimming cost V 5 bases and J 2 bases, with 10 bases left between them. Germline CDR1 reads MGHRA; CDR2 reads YSYEKL. The CDR3 loop spans 13 amino acids. CDR3 region: CASSAAVTYEQYF. The CDR3 DNA reads TGCGCCAGCAGCGCCGCGGTTACCTACGAGCAGTACTTC.

The chain joins TRBV11-2 to TRBJ2-7, with D perhaps TRBD2 (5 bases). The CDR3 has 18 amino acids. Germline V gene sequence: CDR1 SGHAT, CDR2 FQNNGV. V shed 7 bases and J shed 0 bases, with 25 bases lying between them. CDR3 sequence reads: CASTLRAPGAESSYEQYF. CDR3 nucleotides: TGTGCCAGCACCCTTCGAGCCCCTGGAGCGGAAAGCTCCTACGAGCAGTACTTC.

This chain connects TRBV12-5 to TRBJ1-2; TRBD1 is a possible D gene (6 bases). The CDR3 runs to 12 residues. Trimming took off 7 bases at V and 4 bases at J, with 10 bases between the two ends. Germline V gene sequence: CDR1 LGHNT, CDR2 FRNRAP. In DNA, the CDR3 is TGTGCTAGTGCCAAGGACAGCTATGGCTACACCTTC. This codes for CASAKDSYGYTF. Complete variable domain (other parts from reference TRBV12-5 and TRBJ1-2): DARVTQTPRHKVTEMGQEVTMRCQPILGHNTVFWYRQTMMQGLELLAYFRNRAPLDDSGMPKDRFSAEMPDATLATLKIQPSEPRDSAVYFCASAKDSYGYTFGSGTRLTVV.

The chain carries TRBV7-9 and TRBJ2-5; TRBD1 aligns across 9 bases. There are 17 residues in the CDR3. The V gene's germline CDR1 is SEHNR and CDR2 FQNEAQ (reference sequence). V was clipped by 8 bases and J by 0 bases; unmatched bases: 13. The CDR3 spells CASPTNLGQGNQETQYF. DNA of the CDR3: TGTGCCAGCCCCACAAACCTAGGACAGGGGAACCAAGAGACCCAGTACTTC.

The gene calls are TRBV6-1 and TRBJ1-1; D possibly corresponds to TRBD1 (5 bases). The V end lost 2 bases, the J end lost 8 bases, and 12 bases lay between the germline ends. Germline V gives CDR1 MNHNS, CDR2 SASEGT. The CDR3 runs 13 residues. In DNA form, the CDR3 reads TGTGCCAGCAGTGAACAACTTAGGGGCGAAGCTTTCTTT. Amino acids: CASSEQLRGEAFF.

J is TRBJ1-3 and V is TRBV2; D is undetermined. This CDR3 is 15 amino acids long. Trimming left V 4 bases short and J 0 bases short, with 10 bases between. Germline values: CDR1 SNHLY, CDR2 FYNNEI. CDR3 sequence (DNA): TGTGCCAGCAGTGGAAAGGCCCTCTCTGGAAACACCATATATTTT. This sequence encodes CASSGKALSGNTIYF.

The chain links TRBV28 to TRBJ1-5, with 7 bases matching TRBD1. The trim removed 7 bases at V and 7 bases at J, leaving 10 bases unmatched. Germline V gene lookup returns CDR1 MDHEN and CDR2 SYDVKM. CDR3 length: 14 amino acids. The CDR3: CASTPGGGPQPQHF. In DNA form, the CDR3 reads TGTGCCAGCACCCCAGGGGGGGGGCCCCAGCCCCAGCATTTT.